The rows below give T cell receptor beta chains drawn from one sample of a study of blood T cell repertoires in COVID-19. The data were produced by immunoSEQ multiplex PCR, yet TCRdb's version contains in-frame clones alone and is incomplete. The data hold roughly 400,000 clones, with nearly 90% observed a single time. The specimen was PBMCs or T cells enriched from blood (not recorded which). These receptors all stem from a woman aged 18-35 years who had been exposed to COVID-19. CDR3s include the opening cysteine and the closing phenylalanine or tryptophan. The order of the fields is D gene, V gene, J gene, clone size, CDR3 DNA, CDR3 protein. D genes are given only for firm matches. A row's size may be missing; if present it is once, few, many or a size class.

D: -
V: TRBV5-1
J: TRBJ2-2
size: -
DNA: TGCGCCAGCAGCTTGGAAGGCGGGACCGGGGAGCTGTTTTTT
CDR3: CASSLEGGTGELFF

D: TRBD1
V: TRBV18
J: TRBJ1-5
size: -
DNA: TGTGCCAGCTCACCACTGGGCGAGGGGGCGGGTCAGCCCCAGCATTTT
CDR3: CASSPLGEGAGQPQHF

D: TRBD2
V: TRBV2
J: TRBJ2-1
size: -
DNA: TGTGCCAGCAGTGAAGCCGGACTAGCGGGAGGGAATGAGCAGTTCTTC
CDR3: CASSEAGLAGGNEQFF

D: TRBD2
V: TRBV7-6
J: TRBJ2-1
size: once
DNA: TGTGCCAGCAGCTTAGCCCTAGCGGGAGGGTACAATGAGCAGTTCTTC
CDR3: CASSLALAGGYNEQFF

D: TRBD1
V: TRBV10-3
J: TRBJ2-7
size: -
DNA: TGTGCCATCAGTGGACTAGGGACAGGGGGCCACGAGCAGTACTTC
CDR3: CAISGLGTGGHEQYF

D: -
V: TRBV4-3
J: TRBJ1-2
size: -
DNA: TGCGCCAGCAGCCAAGATGACAGAAACTATGGCTACACCTTC
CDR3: CASSQDDRNYGYTF

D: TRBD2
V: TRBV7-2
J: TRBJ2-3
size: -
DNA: TGTGCCAGCAGCTTAGGGATCGGACTAGCGGCTGGAGATACGCAGTATTTT
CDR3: CASSLGIGLAAGDTQYF

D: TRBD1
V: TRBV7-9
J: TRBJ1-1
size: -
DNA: TGTGCCAGCAGCCCCGGGACAGCCTACACTGAAGCTTTCTTT
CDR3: CASSPGTAYTEAFF

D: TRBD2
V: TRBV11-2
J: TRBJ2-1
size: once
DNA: TGTGCCAGCAGCCCCGAACCTCTAGCGGGAGGGGATGAGCAGTTCTTC
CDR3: CASSPEPLAGGDEQFF

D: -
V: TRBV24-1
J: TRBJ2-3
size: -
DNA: TGTGCCACCAGGGGGGACATTTCCACAGATACGCAGTATTTT
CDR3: CATRGDISTDTQYF

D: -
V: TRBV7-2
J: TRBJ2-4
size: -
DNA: TGTGCCAGCAGCTTAGTGGGCGCGGGAAACATTCAGTACTTC
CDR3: CASSLVGAGNIQYF

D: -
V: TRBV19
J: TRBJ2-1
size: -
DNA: TGTGCCACCCAAAGGTCTCAGGGCCCCTACAATGAGCAGTTCTTC
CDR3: CATQRSQGPYNEQFF

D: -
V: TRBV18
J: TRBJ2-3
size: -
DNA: TGTGCCAGCTCACCACGAAGTTACGGGTTTACAGATACGCAGTATTTT
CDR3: CASSPRSYGFTDTQYF

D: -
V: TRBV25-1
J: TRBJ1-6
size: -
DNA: TGTGCCAGCAGTGAATCCCAGGGGACTTCACCCCTCCACTTT
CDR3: CASSESQGTSPLHF

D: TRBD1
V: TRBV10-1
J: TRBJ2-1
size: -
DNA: TGCGCCAGCAGAAAGGGGGCCTCAGGGACCAATGAGCAGTTCTTC
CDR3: CASRKGASGTNEQFF

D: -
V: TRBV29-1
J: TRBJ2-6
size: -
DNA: TGCAGCGTTGGGGGGCCCACCTCTGGGGCCAACGTCCTGACTTTC
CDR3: CSVGGPTSGANVLTF

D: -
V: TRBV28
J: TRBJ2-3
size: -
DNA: TGTGCCAGCAGTTTATTCCAGGGTCCAGATACGCAGTATTTT
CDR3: CASSLFQGPDTQYF

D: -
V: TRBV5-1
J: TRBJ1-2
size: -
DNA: TGCGCCAGCAGATTGGGGATCGGGGGATTAATCCTGAGTAACTATGGCTACACCTTC
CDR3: CASRLGIGGLILSNYGYTF

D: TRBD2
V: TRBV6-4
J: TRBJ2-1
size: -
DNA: TGTGCCAGCAGTCAACTCCTAGCGGGGGGGGAGCAGTTCTTC
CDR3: CASSQLLAGGEQFF

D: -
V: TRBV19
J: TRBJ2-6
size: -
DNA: TGTGCCAGTAGTGAGGCCAGGGCTGGGGCCAACGTCCTGACTTTC
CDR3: CASSEARAGANVLTF

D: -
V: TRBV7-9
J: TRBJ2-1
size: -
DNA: TGTGCCAGCAGCTTTCCGGACAGAAGTAATGAGCAGTTCTTC
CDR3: CASSFPDRSNEQFF

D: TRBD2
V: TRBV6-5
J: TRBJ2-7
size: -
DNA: TGTGCCAGCAGTCGGACTAGCTCCGAGCAGTACTTC
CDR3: CASSRTSSEQYF

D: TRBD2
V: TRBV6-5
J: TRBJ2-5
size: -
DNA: TGTGCCAGCAGTTATGGGCGGGGGGGCCGTGAGACCCAGTACTTC
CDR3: CASSYGRGGRETQYF

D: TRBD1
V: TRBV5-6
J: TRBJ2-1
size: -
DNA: TGTGCCAGCAGCCTCCCGGACAGGGCCGTCAATGAGCAGTTCTTC
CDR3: CASSLPDRAVNEQFF

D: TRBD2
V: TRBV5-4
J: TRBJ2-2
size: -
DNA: TGTGCCAGCAGCTCGTCGGGACTAGCGGAGCTGTTTTTT
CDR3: CASSSSGLAELFF

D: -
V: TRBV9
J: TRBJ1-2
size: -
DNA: TGTGCCAGCAGCGTAGGATCGGTAAATCCTAACTATGGCTACACCTTC
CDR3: CASSVGSVNPNYGYTF

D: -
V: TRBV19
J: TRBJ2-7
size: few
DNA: TGTGCCAGTAGTATAGATCCCAGGGGCGAGCAGTACTTC
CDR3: CASSIDPRGEQYF

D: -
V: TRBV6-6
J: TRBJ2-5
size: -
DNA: TGTGCCAGCAGTTCCGGGCAAGGGAGAGAGACCCAGTACTTC
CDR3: CASSSGQGRETQYF

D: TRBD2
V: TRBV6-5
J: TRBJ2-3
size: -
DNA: TGTGCCAGCAGTTACGCGGGGGGGCCAGGGTCAGATACGCAGTATTTT
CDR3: CASSYAGGPGSDTQYF

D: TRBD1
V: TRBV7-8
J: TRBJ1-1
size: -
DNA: TGTGCCAGCAGCCCAGGGGGACAGGCGAACACTGAAGCTTTCTTT
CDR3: CASSPGGQANTEAFF

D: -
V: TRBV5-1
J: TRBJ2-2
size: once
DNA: TGCGCCAGCAGCCGGCAAGGGGGACGCACGAACACCGGGGAGCTGTTTTTT
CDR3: CASSRQGGRTNTGELFF

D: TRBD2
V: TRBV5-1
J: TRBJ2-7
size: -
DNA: TGCGCCAGCAGCTTGGTTAGCGGGGGCCCGGGGAACGAGCAGTACTTC
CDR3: CASSLVSGGPGNEQYF

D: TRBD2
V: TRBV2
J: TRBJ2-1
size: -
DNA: TGTGCCAGCAGTGAAAGCTGGGCTAGCGGGGGGAACTACAATGAGCAGTTCTTC
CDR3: CASSESWASGGNYNEQFF

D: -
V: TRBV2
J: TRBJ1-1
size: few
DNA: TGTGCCAGCGAGAGTAGCGTCGGGAACACTGAAGCTTTCTTT
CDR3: CASESSVGNTEAFF

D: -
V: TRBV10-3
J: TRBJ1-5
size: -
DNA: TGTGCCATCAGTGAAGCCCAAGGGGCTGGTCAGCCCCAGCATTTT
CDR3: CAISEAQGAGQPQHF

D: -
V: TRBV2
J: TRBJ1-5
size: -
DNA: TGTGCCAGCAGTACGATCGGGATGGGAAATCAGCCCCAGCATTTT
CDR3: CASSTIGMGNQPQHF

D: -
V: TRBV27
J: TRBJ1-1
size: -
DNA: TGTGCCAGCAGTTTGGGCAGGAACACTGAAGCTTTCTTT
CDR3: CASSLGRNTEAFF

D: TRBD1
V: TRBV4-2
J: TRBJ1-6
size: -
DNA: TGTGCCAGCAGCCAAGATAGGACAGGGAATTCACCCCTCCACTTT
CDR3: CASSQDRTGNSPLHF

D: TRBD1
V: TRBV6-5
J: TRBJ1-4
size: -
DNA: TGTGCCAGCAGAGTACAGGGGCAGGGTGAAAAACTGTTTTTT
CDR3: CASRVQGQGEKLFF

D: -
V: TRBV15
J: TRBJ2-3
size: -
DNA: TGTGCCACCAGCAGAGATCGGACTCGAACGGGGGCAGATACGCAGTATTTT
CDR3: CATSRDRTRTGADTQYF

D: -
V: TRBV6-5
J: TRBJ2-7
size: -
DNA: TGTGCCAGCAGTTACTCGATAACTAAGAGCTCCTACGAGCAGTACTTC
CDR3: CASSYSITKSSYEQYF

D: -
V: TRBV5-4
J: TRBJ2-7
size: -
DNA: TGTGCCAGCAGCCGTGGAGGGACAGACTACGAGCAGTACTTC
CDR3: CASSRGGTDYEQYF

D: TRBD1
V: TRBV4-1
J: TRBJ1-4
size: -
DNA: TGCGCCAGCAGCCAGGGACCGGGACAGGGGAATGAAAAACTGTTTTTT
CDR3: CASSQGPGQGNEKLFF

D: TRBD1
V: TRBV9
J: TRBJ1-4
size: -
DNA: TGTGCCAGCAGCACAAGGACAGGGGGCTATGAAAAACTGTTTTTT
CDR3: CASSTRTGGYEKLFF

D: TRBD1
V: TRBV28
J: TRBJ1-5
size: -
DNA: TGTGCCAGCAGGCAACCGGGACAGGGCAATCAGCCCCAGCATTTT
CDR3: CASRQPGQGNQPQHF

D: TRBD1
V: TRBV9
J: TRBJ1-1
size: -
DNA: TGTGCCAGCAGCGCATGGACAGGGGGCGCGGACACTGAAGCTTTCTTT
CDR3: CASSAWTGGADTEAFF

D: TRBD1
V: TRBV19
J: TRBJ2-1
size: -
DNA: TGTGCCACAAGGTGGGACAGGGGACCCTACAATGAGCAGTTCTTC
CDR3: CATRWDRGPYNEQFF

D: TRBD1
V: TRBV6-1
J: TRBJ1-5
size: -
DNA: TGTGCCAGCAGTGGGGGACAGGGGGTGGGCAATCAGCCCCAGCATTTT
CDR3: CASSGGQGVGNQPQHF

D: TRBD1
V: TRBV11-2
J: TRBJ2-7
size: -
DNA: TGTGCCAGCAGCCGATGGGACAGGGTGGGGGAGTACTTC
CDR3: CASSRWDRVGEYF

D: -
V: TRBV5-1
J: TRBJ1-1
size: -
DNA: TGCGCCAGCAGCTTGTTATCAGAGAACACTGAAGCTTTCTTT
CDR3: CASSLLSENTEAFF

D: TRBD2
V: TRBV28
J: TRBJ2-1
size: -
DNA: TGTGCCAGCAGTTTCCCTAGCGGGAGGGCCGTAGGGCAGTTCTTC
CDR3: CASSFPSGRAVGQFF

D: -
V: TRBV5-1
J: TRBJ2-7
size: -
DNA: TGCGCCAGCAGCCTAGAGAACTCCTACGAGCAGTACTTC
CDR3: CASSLENSYEQYF

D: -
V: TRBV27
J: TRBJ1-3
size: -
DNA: TGTGCCAGCAGTTTATGGGCCGGAAACACCATATATTTT
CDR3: CASSLWAGNTIYF

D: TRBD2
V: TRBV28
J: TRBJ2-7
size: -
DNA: TGTGCCAGCAGTTGGGGGACTAGCGGGAGTTACGAGCAGTACTTC
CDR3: CASSWGTSGSYEQYF

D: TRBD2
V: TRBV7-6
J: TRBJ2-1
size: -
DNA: TGTGCCAGCAGCTTGGCGGGCGGGGGAAATGAGCAGTTCTTC
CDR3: CASSLAGGGNEQFF

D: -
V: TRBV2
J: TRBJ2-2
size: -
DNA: TGTGCCAGCAGTGAAGAGGGGGGGACCGGGGAGCTGTTTTTT
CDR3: CASSEEGGTGELFF

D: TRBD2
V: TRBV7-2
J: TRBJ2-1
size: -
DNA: TGTGCCAGCAGCCACGGACTAGCGGGGGTAAATGAGCAGTTCTTC
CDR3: CASSHGLAGVNEQFF

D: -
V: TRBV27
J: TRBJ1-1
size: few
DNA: TGTGCCAGCAGTTTATCGAGGAACACTGAAGCTTTCTTT
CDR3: CASSLSRNTEAFF